Ten or more counts support the clone carrying this T cell receptor (beta chain). The antigen is undetermined. TCRdb re-analysed the 5' RACE reads in MiXCR, keeping a single row per CDR3 protein. The repertoire holds approximately 300,000 distinct CDR3 sequences, with roughly 9.7% as singletons. This specimen comes from a study of identical twins. Study findings and constraints: Zero-insertion analyses might be partly confounded by invariant T cells like MAIT and iNKT.

Separately, the same data were catalogued under a study of yellow fever vaccine responses in identical twins.

The sequence derives from a woman under 30 in good health. The sequenced material came from CD8+ T cells sorted from blood.

The CDR3 DNA is TGCGCCAGCAGCATAGGACAGGGAGCTTACGAGCAGTACTTC. This sequence encodes CASSIGQGAYEQYF. V usage is TRBV5-1 and J usage is TRBJ2-7, with 8 bases that match TRBD1. Germline V gives CDR1 SGHRS, CDR2 YFSETQ. With V trimmed by 4 bases and J by 4 bases, 7 bases remained unmatched. CDR3 length: 14 amino acids.